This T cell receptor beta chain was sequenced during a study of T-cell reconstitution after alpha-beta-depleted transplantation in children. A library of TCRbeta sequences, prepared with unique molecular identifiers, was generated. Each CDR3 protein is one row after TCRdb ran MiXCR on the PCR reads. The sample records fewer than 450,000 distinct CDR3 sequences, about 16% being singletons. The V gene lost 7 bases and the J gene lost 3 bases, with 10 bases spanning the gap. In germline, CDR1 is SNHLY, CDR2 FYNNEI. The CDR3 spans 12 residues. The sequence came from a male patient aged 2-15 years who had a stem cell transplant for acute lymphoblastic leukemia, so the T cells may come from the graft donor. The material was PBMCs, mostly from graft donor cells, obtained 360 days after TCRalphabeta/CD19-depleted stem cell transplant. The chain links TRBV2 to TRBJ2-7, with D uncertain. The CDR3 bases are TGTGCCAGCAAGTATGTCCACTACGAGCAGTACTTC. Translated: CASKYVHYEQYF. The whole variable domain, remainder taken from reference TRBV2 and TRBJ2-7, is EPEVTQTPSHQVTQMGQEVILRCVPISNHLYFYWYRQILGQKVEFLVSFYNNEISEKSEIFDDQFSVERPDGSNFTLKIRSTKLEDSAMYFCASKYVHYEQYFGPGTRLTVT.